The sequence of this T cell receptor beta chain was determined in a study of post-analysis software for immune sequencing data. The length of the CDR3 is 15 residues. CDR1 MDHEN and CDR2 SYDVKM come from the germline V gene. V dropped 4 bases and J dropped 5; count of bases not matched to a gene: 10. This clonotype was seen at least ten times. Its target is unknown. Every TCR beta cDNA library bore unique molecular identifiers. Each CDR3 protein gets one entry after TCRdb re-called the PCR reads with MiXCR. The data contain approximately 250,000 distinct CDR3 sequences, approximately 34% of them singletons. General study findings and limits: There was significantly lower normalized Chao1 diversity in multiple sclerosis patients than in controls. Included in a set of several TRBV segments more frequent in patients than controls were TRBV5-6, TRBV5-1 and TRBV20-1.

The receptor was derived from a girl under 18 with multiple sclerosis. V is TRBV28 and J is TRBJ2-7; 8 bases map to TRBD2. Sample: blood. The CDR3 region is CASSSLGLGRDEQYF. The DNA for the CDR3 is TGTGCCAGCAGTTCCTTGGGACTAGGAAGAGACGAGCAGTACTTC.